The 8 T cell receptor beta chains presented below share a single source sample, sequenced in a study of cytomegalovirus exposure and HLA in healthy donors. PCR involved 60 Vbeta and 13 Jbeta primers. The table came from immunoSEQ multiplex PCR; TCRdb's copy has only in-frame clones and leaves some out. The sample has around 130,000 clones; more than 65% are singletons. Sample: PBMCs. The receptor source for this set is a woman aged 55-69 years in good health and CMV-seropositive.

The CDR3 protein is CASSGSRDRASYEQYF. The CDR3 nucleotides are TGTGCCAGCAGCGGGAGCCGGGACAGGGCGTCCTACGAGCAGTACTTC. V is TRBV9 and J is TRBJ2-7; TRBD1 aligns across 9 bases. Germline V gives CDR1 SGDLS, CDR2 YYNGEE. The junction had 8 bases not matched to a gene; V was cut back by 3 bases and J by 1 base. The CDR3 runs to 16 residues. The whole variable domain, remainder taken from reference TRBV9 and TRBJ2-7, is DSGVTQTPKHLITATGQRVTLRCSPRSGDLSVYWYQQSLDQGLQFLIQYYNGEERAKGNILERFSAQQFPDLHSELNLSSLELGDSALYFCASSGSRDRASYEQYFGPGTRLTVT.

This clone was seen only a few times. The chain joins TRBV10-2 to TRBJ2-7, with D unresolved. Trimming removed 10 bases at V and 2 bases at J, with 12 bases between. Germline V gene sequence: CDR1 WSHSY, CDR2 SAAADI. The CDR3 consists of 12 residues. Written as DNA, the CDR3 is TGCGCCATTACAAATAATCCCTACGAGCAGTACTTC. Amino acids: CAITNNPYEQYF.

This clone has only one observation. The chain combines TRBV9 with TRBJ1-4; weak D call: TRBD1 (5 bases). Germline V lookup: CDR1 SGDLS, CDR2 YYNGEE. Trimming took 4 bases from V and 6 from J, leaving 16 bases between them. The CDR3 has 15 residues. The CDR3: CASSIEVGADEKLFF. CDR3 sequence (DNA): TGTGCCAGCAGCATAGAGGTAGGGGCGGATGAAAAACTGTTTTTT.

In its sample, this clone was seen once. The chain links TRBV14 to TRBJ1-1, with 10 bases that match TRBD1. The V gene's germline CDR1 is SGHDN and CDR2 FVKESK. CDR3 length equals 17 residues. V shed 3 bases, J shed 5 bases, and the junction held 12 bases outside the gene matches. CDR3 in amino acids: CASSHLGTGEDGTEAFF. The CDR3 DNA reads as TGTGCCAGCAGCCATTTGGGGACAGGGGAAGATGGGACTGAAGCTTTCTTT. The complete variable domain, with remaining parts taken from reference TRBV14 and TRBJ1-1, reads EAGVTQFPSHSVIEKGQTVTLRCDPISGHDNLYWYRRVMGKEIKFLLHFVKESKQDESGMPNNRFLAERTGGTYSTLKVQPAELEDSGVYFCASSHLGTGEDGTEAFFGQGTRLTVV.

This clone was recorded only once. The chain carries TRBV13 and TRBJ1-2; the D gene is possibly TRBD1 (6 bases). The CDR3 has 15 amino acids. Trimming shortened V by 1 base and J by 8 bases, and 17 bases separated the two germline ends. Germline CDR1 is PRHDT and CDR2 is FYEKMQ (reference sequence). The CDR3 loop reads CASSLVAQGSPGYTF. Written as DNA, the CDR3 is TGTGCCAGCAGCTTAGTAGCACAGGGTTCCCCGGGCTACACCTTC.

This clone has more than one count but fewer than ten. The chain uses TRBV19 and TRBJ1-2; D possibly corresponds to TRBD1 (6 bases). V dropped 6 bases and J dropped 7 bases, with 18 bases sitting between them. Germline CDR1 LNHDA, CDR2 SQIVND (reference sequence). The CDR3 has 14 amino acids. This CDR3 is CASRIPGGRGGYTF. CDR3 nucleotides: TGTGCCAGTAGGATCCCCGGGGGGCGCGGTGGCTACACCTTC.

V and J are TRBV6-4 and TRBJ1-5; 7 nucleotides align to TRBD1. V was clipped by 5 bases and J by 7 bases; unmatched bases: 5. This CDR3 comprises 13 residues. Germline assignment: CDR1 MRHNA and CDR2 SNTAGT. The CDR3 sequence: CASSSQGDQPQHF. The CDR3 DNA is TGTGCCAGCAGTTCCCAGGGGGACCAGCCCCAGCATTTT.

The chain employs TRBV11-2 and TRBJ1-6; the D gene is possibly TRBD1 (5 bases). The CDR3 sequence is 17 residues long. The germline CDR1 and CDR2 sequences are SGHAT and FQNNGV. V was cut by 8 bases and J by 4 bases, with 21 bases left in between. The CDR3 is CASRSGQGGLYNSPLHF. CDR3 nucleotides: TGTGCCAGCCGGTCTGGCCAGGGTGGATTATATAATTCACCCCTCCACTTT.